A single sample is the source of the 31 T cell receptor beta chains below, sequenced in a study of radiation and T cells in renal cell carcinoma. Generated by immunoSEQ multiplex PCR, the TCRdb table keeps only in-frame clones and is missing some. This sample has about 78,000 clones, with roughly nine tenths found just once. The time point is: blood 4 weeks post-SBRT, at nephrectomy. Treatment denoted: 15 Gy SBRT to primary tumor, nephrectomy 4 weeks later. This sample comprised blood, obtained from a patient whose treatment included radiotherapy and nephrectomy. The receptor set was obtained from a woman in her seventies with renal cell carcinoma.

CDR3 amino acids: CASSPQQGGEQYF. CDR3 coding DNA: TGTGCCAGCTCACCACAACAGGGCGGAGAGCAGTACTTC. The chain links TRBV18 to TRBJ2-7; possibly TRBD1 for D (6 bases). This CDR3 has 13 amino acids. Trimming took off 1 base at V and 7 bases at J, with 11 bases between the two ends. Germline CDR1 is KGHSH and CDR2 is LQKENI. The full variable domain, its missing parts supplied by reference TRBV18 and TRBJ2-7, is NAGVMQNPRHLVRRRGQEARLRCSPMKGHSHVYWYRQLPEEGLKFMVYLQKENIIDESGMPKERFSAEFPKEGPSILRIQQVVRGDSAAYFCASSPQQGGEQYFGPGTRLTVT.

This clone was observed a single time. V is TRBV7-6 and J is TRBJ1-3; tentatively, D is TRBD1 (5 bases). Per germline, CDR1 SGHVS and CDR2 FNYEAQ. The germline V and J ends were trimmed by 1 base and 0 bases, with 10 bases remaining between them. The CDR3 length is 16 residues. CDR3: CASSLGGSTSGNTIYF. CDR3 bases: TGTGCCAGCAGCTTAGGGGGCAGCACCTCTGGAAACACCATATATTTT.

V usage is TRBV5-6 and J usage is TRBJ1-6, with 9 positions matching TRBD1. Germline V gene sequence: CDR1 SGHDT, CDR2 YYEEEE. Trimming cost V 3 bases and J 7 bases; bases outside gene matches: 5. This CDR3 is 15 amino acids long. The CDR3 spells CASSSGQGLNSPLHF. CDR3 sequence (DNA): TGTGCCAGCAGCTCCGGACAGGGGCTAAATTCACCCCTCCACTTT. The variable domain in full, completed from reference TRBV5-6 and TRBJ1-6, reads DAGVTQSPTHLIKTRGQQVTLRCSPKSGHDTVSWYQQALGQGPQFIFQYYEEEERQRGNFPDRFSGHQFPNYSSELNVNALLLGDSALYLCASSSGQGLNSPLHFGNGTRLTVT.

Details on this clone: Distinct nucleotide sequences in the sample also encode this CDR3. This chain uses TRBV11-3 with TRBJ1-1; D unclear. Between the trimmed V and J ends, which lost 1 base and 1 base, there was a span of 7 bases. Germline V gene sequence: CDR1 SGHNT, CDR2 YENEEA. There are 14 residues in the CDR3. The DNA for the CDR3 is TGTGCCAGCAGCTTAGGGCGCGGGAACACTGAAGCTTTCTTT. Translating it yields CASSLGRGNTEAFF.

This sequence joins TRBV2 and TRBJ1-1, with 8 bases lining up with TRBD1. J was trimmed by 4 bases and V by 7 bases; bases with no gene match: 11. The CDR3 is 15 amino acids. The germline V gene has CDR1 SNHLY and CDR2 FYNNEI. DNA for the CDR3: TGTGCCAGCATAGCAGGCGGACAGGGAAGCACTGAAGCTTTCTTT. The encoded protein is CASIAGGQGSTEAFF.

The chain carries TRBV27 and TRBJ2-7; 9 bases fit TRBD1. The CDR3 covers 13 residues. Germline V lookup: CDR1 MNHEY, CDR2 SMNVEV (reference sequence). The junction had 8 bases not matched to a gene; V was cut back by 6 bases and J by 8 bases. CDR3 protein: CASRLGQGNKQYF. CDR3 DNA sequence: TGTGCCAGCAGGCTGGGACAGGGCAATAAGCAGTACTTC.

This rearrangement joins TRBV27 to TRBJ1-1; 9 bases line up with TRBD1. This CDR3 region has 14 residues. V was clipped by 5 bases and J by 11 bases; unmatched bases: 12. CDR1 is MNHEY and CDR2 is SMNVEV in the germline V gene (reference sequence). CDR3 sequence reads: CASSMTGGNLWAFF. CDR3 in DNA: TGTGCCAGCAGTATGACAGGGGGGAACCTGTGGGCTTTCTTT.

This clone was seen a single time. This chain connects TRBV5-4 to TRBJ2-4; D may be TRBD1 (5 bases). Trimming removed 4 bases at V and 9 bases at J, with 17 bases between. Per the germline V gene, CDR1 is SGHNT and CDR2 is YYREEE (reference sequence). The CDR3 is 14 residues long. The CDR3, as DNA: TGTGCCAGCAGCCAACAGGCTAGTGGGGCCATTCAGTACTTC. It encodes CASSQQASGAIQYF. Based on the CDR3 plus reference TRBV5-4 and TRBJ2-4, the full variable domain is ETGVTQSPTHLIKTRGQQVTLRCSSQSGHNTVSWYQQALGQGPQFIFQYYREEENGRGNFPPRFSGLQFPNYSSELNVNALELDDSALYLCASSQQASGAIQYFGAGTRLSVL.

CDR3 bases: TGTGCCAGCAGTTACTCAGCGGCAGGGCTTAACTATGGCTACACCTTC. Its translation: CASSYSAAGLNYGYTF. V and J are TRBV6-5 and TRBJ1-2, with D tentatively TRBD1 (5 bases). Deletions cut 0 bases from V and 1 base from J, with 12 bases between. Looked up from germline, CDR1 is MNHEY and CDR2 is SVGAGI. CDR3 length: 16 amino acids.

This clone was observed a single time. This chain joins TRBV4-3 and TRBJ1-2; D not certain. V was clipped by 0 bases and J by 8 bases, with 10 bases between them. The CDR3 spans 13 residues. The germline gives CDR1 LGHNA, CDR2 YSLEER. The CDR3 reads CASSQERVVGYTF. The CDR3 coding sequence is TGCGCCAGCAGCCAAGAGCGGGTGGTAGGCTACACCTTC.

The count of this clone is one. The chain combines TRBV19 with TRBJ2-7; D might be TRBD1 (5 bases). CDR1 and CDR2 (germline): LNHDA, SQIVND (reference sequence). Trimming took 0 bases from V and 5 from J, leaving 14 bases between them. CDR3 length: 15 amino acids. For the CDR3, the DNA is TGTGCCAGTAGTATAGACCCTCAGGGATCTCACGAGCAGTACTTC. Amino acid sequence: CASSIDPQGSHEQYF.

The chain employs TRBV29-1 and TRBJ2-6; TRBD2 is a possible D gene (7 bases). V was clipped by 7 bases and J by 1 base, with 17 bases between them. Germline V lookup: CDR1 SQVTM, CDR2 ANQGSEA. The CDR3 is made up of 16 amino acids. This CDR3 reads CSALQGRGSGANVLTF. The DNA for the CDR3 is TGCAGCGCCTTGCAGGGGCGGGGGTCTGGGGCCAACGTCCTGACTTTC. The full variable domain, completed using reference TRBV29-1 and TRBJ2-6, is SAVISQKPSRDICQRGTSLTIQCQVDSQVTMMFWYRQQPGQSLTLIATANQGSEATYESGFVIDKFPISRPNLTFSTLTVSNMSPEDSSIYLCSALQGRGSGANVLTFGAGSRLTVL.

The rearrangement uses TRBV5-1 and TRBJ1-2; 7 bases fit TRBD1. This CDR3 is 16 amino acids long. The germline CDR1 and CDR2 sequences are SGHRS and YFSETQ. Trimming took 0 bases from V and 3 from J; bases not matched to a gene: 8. The CDR3 nucleotides read TGCGCCAGCAGCTTGGGCGGGACAGCTAGCCACTATGGCTACACCTTC. Translated, it gives CASSLGGTASHYGYTF. Full variable domain (missing parts from reference TRBV5-1 and TRBJ1-2): KAGVTQTPRYLIKTRGQQVTLSCSPISGHRSVSWYQQTPGQGLQFLFEYFSETQRNKGNFPGRFSGRQFSNSRSEMNVSTLELGDSALYLCASSLGGTASHYGYTFGSGTRLTVV.

The chain has TRBV5-1 and TRBJ1-1; no reliable D call. The CDR3 is made up of 12 amino acids. V shed 3 bases and J shed 3 bases, with 6 bases lying between them. The germline V gene has CDR1 SGHRS and CDR2 YFSETQ. CDR3 residues: CASSSPYTEAFF. The CDR3 nucleotides are TGCGCCAGCAGCTCCCCCTACACTGAAGCTTTCTTT.

The rearrangement joins TRBV19 to TRBJ2-1; maybe TRBD2 (5 bases). The length of the CDR3 is 14 residues. The germline V gene encodes CDR1 LNHDA and CDR2 SQIVND (reference sequence). V lost 1 base and J lost 6, with 10 bases in between. The CDR3 coding sequence is TGTGCCAGTAGTATAGCCCCTAGCTCCAATGAGCAGTTCTTC. Protein: CASSIAPSSNEQFF.

This chain joins TRBV30 and TRBJ2-3, with 11 bases identical to TRBD2. Unmatched junction bases numbered 10, after V lost 1 base and J lost 7 bases. The CDR3 contains 16 residues. Looked up from germline, CDR1 is GTSNPN and CDR2 is SVGIG (reference sequence). The CDR3 protein is CAWSALLAGDVYTQYF. The CDR3 coding sequence is TGTGCCTGGAGTGCCTTACTAGCGGGGGACGTATATACGCAGTATTTT.

The chain has TRBV2 and TRBJ2-3; unclear D gene. The CDR3 is made up of 17 amino acids. The V gene lost 0 bases and the J gene lost 4 bases, with 17 bases spanning the gap. CDR1 and CDR2 (germline): SNHLY, FYNNEI. The CDR3 here is CASSEALVGPPSDTQYF. CDR3 nucleotide sequence: TGTGCCAGCAGTGAAGCGCTAGTTGGACCCCCGTCAGATACGCAGTATTTT. The variable domain in full, completed from reference TRBV2 and TRBJ2-3, reads EPEVTQTPSHQVTQMGQEVILRCVPISNHLYFYWYRQILGQKVEFLVSFYNNEISEKSEIFDDQFSVERPDGSNFTLKIRSTKLEDSAMYFCASSEALVGPPSDTQYFGPGTRLTVL.

V is TRBV20-1 and J is TRBJ2-1; D is unclear. The CDR3 consists of 11 residues. Trimming cost V 5 bases and J 8 bases, with 10 bases left between them. Per germline, CDR1 DFQATT and CDR2 SNEGSKA (reference sequence). The CDR3 DNA sequence: TGCAGTGCTCTCGTCTGGGATGAGCAGTTCTTC. Its translation: CSALVWDEQFF.

This chain links TRBV7-2 with TRBJ1-2, with unresolved D. This CDR3 region has 14 residues. With 1 base removed from V and 5 bases from J, the gap between germline ends came to 11 bases. Germline V lookup: CDR1 SGHTA, CDR2 FQGNSA. The CDR3 region has the DNA TGTGCCAGCAGCTTAGAGGGCCTCGAGTATGGCTACACCTTC. It encodes CASSLEGLEYGYTF. The full variable domain, in which reference TRBV7-2 and TRBJ1-2 provide the parts outside the CDR3, is GAGVSQSPSNKVTEKGKDVELRCDPISGHTALYWYRQSLGQGLEFLIYFQGNSAPDKSGLPSDRFSAERTGGSVSTLTIQRTQQEDSAVYLCASSLEGLEYGYTFGSGTRLTVV.

V usage is TRBV7-2 and J usage is TRBJ1-2; possible D gene TRBD1, 5 bases. V lost 1 base to trimming and J lost 6 bases, with 6 bases between them. The CDR3 totals 12 residues. In germline, CDR1 is SGHTA, CDR2 FQGNSA. The CDR3 coding sequence is TGTGCCAGCAGCTTAGGCAGGGATGGCTACACCTTC. As protein: CASSLGRDGYTF.

The rearrangement joins TRBV10-3 to TRBJ2-5; the match to TRBD2 covers 8 bases. Germline CDR1 reads ENHRY; CDR2 reads SYGVKD. The V and J ends lost 6 bases and 2 bases, in that order; junction bases with no gene match: 8. This CDR3 has 15 amino acids. In nucleotides, the CDR3 is TGTGCCATCAGCCATTCAGCGGGGGTTCAAGAGACCCAGTACTTC. This sequence encodes CAISHSAGVQETQYF.

The V call is TRBV5-1, the J call TRBJ1-6; a weak D match, TRBD1 (5 bases). From germline, CDR1 is SGHRS and CDR2 YFSETQ. CDR3 size: 13 residues. With 0 bases removed from V and 10 bases from J, the gap between germline ends came to 8 bases. The CDR3 protein is CASSLEGESPLHF. The CDR3 DNA follows: TGCGCCAGCAGCTTGGAAGGGGAGTCACCCCTCCACTTT.

This chain joins TRBV5-1 and TRBJ2-2; perhaps TRBD1 as D (5 bases). V was cut by 2 bases and J by 5 bases, with 10 bases left in between. The CDR3 contains 14 residues. Germline-derived CDR1 and CDR2 are SGHRS and YFSETQ. The CDR3 DNA follows: TGCGCCAGCAGCTTCGCAGGGATAACCGGGGAGCTGTTTTTT. Translating it yields CASSFAGITGELFF.

CDR3 nucleotides: TGTGCCAGCAGCCCCGCCGGGGTGGCGGCTGAAGCTTTCTTT. It specifies CASSPAGVAAEAFF. V is TRBV9 and J is TRBJ1-1; D unclear. V was pared by 4 bases and J by 6 bases, with 16 bases between. Germline V CDR1 and CDR2: SGDLS, YYNGEE. The CDR3 contains 14 residues.

This clone was detected once. J is TRBJ1-6 and V is TRBV7-1; 10 nucleotides agree with TRBD1. TRBV7-1 is an open reading frame, and its role is uncertain. V lost 3 bases and J lost 9; bases outside the gene matches: 2. The CDR3 totals 14 residues. This CDR3 is CASSSTGGGSPLHF. As DNA, the CDR3 is TGTGCCAGCAGCTCGACAGGGGGCGGTTCACCCCTCCACTTT.

The rearrangement links TRBV7-3 to TRBJ2-3; weak D call: TRBD2 (5 bases). The V gene lost 2 bases and the J gene lost 2 bases, with 8 bases spanning the gap. CDR3 length: 14 amino acids. Germline CDR1 and CDR2: SGHTA and FQGTGA. CDR3 sequence: CASSLGLPTDTQYF. DNA for the CDR3: TGTGCCAGCAGCTTAGGACTCCCCACAGATACGCAGTATTTT.

This clone was found a few times. V gene TRBV5-1 combines with J gene TRBJ2-7; 7 bases map to TRBD1. V was pared by 5 bases and J by 5 bases, with 10 bases of the junction left unmatched. Germline assignment: CDR1 SGHRS and CDR2 YFSETQ. CDR3 length equals 14 residues. The CDR3 nucleotides read TGCGCCAGCAGTGAACAGGGGCTCGTCGACGAGCAGTACTTC. Amino acid sequence: CASSEQGLVDEQYF. The whole variable domain, filled in from reference TRBV5-1 and TRBJ2-7, reads KAGVTQTPRYLIKTRGQQVTLSCSPISGHRSVSWYQQTPGQGLQFLFEYFSETQRNKGNFPGRFSGRQFSNSRSEMNVSTLELGDSALYLCASSEQGLVDEQYFGPGTRLTVT.

V is TRBV5-4 and J is TRBJ1-6, with D possibly TRBD1 on 5 matching bases. V dropped 1 base and J dropped 7 bases, with 12 bases sitting between them. The germline gives CDR1 SGHNT, CDR2 YYREEE (reference sequence). CDR3 length equals 15 residues. This chain's CDR3 is CASSLRQGLNSPLHF. As DNA, the CDR3 is TGTGCCAGCAGCTTGAGGCAGGGCCTAAATTCACCCCTCCACTTT. Filled out from reference TRBV5-4 and TRBJ1-6, the complete variable domain reads ETGVTQSPTHLIKTRGQQVTLRCSSQSGHNTVSWYQQALGQGPQFIFQYYREEENGRGNFPPRFSGLQFPNYSSELNVNALELDDSALYLCASSLRQGLNSPLHFGNGTRLTVT.

The V gene is TRBV5-1, the J gene TRBJ1-2; unclear D gene. CDR1 and CDR2 (germline): SGHRS, YFSETQ. CDR3 length equals 17 residues. Trimming stripped 0 bases from V and 2 bases from J, with 17 bases between. This CDR3 is CASSLAFGALINYGYTF. The CDR3, as DNA: TGCGCCAGCAGCTTGGCCTTTGGAGCCCTCATCAACTATGGCTACACCTTC.

This clone was counted a single time. CDR3 coding DNA: TGTGCCTGGAGTAAGGGTAGGGCTCTACGGATTTATGGCTACACCTTC. This gives the protein CAWSKGRALRIYGYTF. The chain combines TRBV30 with TRBJ1-2, with D uncertain. The CDR3 runs 16 residues. Germline values: CDR1 GTSNPN, CDR2 SVGIG (reference sequence). Trimming removed 2 bases at V and 5 bases at J, with 21 bases between.

The chain links TRBV5-8 to TRBJ1-6, with 8 bases aligning to TRBD1. J lost 10 bases, V lost 5 bases, and 8 bases had no gene match. CDR1 is SGHTS, CDR2 YDEGEE, per germline. The CDR3 covers 14 residues. The CDR3 here is CASSYGQGKSPLHF. The CDR3 nucleotides are TGTGCCAGCAGTTACGGACAGGGCAAATCACCCCTCCACTTT.